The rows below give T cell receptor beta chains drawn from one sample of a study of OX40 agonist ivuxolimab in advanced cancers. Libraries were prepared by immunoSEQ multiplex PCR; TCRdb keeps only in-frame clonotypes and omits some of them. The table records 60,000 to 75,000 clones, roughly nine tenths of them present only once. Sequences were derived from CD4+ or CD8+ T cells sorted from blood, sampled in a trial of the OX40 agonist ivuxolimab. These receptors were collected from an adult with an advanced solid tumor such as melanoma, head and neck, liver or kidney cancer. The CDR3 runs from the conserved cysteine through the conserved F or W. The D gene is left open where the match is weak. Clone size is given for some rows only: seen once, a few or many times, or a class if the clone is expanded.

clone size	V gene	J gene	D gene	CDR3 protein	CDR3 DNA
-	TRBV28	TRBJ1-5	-	CATGQLQQPQHF	TGTGCCACAGGACAGCTCCAGCAGCCCCAGCATTTT
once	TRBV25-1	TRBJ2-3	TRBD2	CASSMRGDTDTQYF	TGTGCCAGCAGTATGCGGGGGGACACAGATACGCAGTATTTT
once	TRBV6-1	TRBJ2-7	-	CASINFAYEQYF	TGTGCCAGCATAAACTTTGCCTACGAGCAGTACTTC
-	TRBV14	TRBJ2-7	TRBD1	CASSQGTGSPYEQYF	TGTGCCAGCAGCCAAGGGACAGGATCCCCCTACGAGCAGTACTTC
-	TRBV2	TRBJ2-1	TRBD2	CASRGGLDNEQFF	TGTGCCAGCAGGGGAGGACTAGACAATGAGCAGTTCTTC
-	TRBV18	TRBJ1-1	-	CASSRTGPPFTEAFF	TGTGCCAGCTCACGTACGGGCCCCCCCTTTACTGAAGCTTTCTTT
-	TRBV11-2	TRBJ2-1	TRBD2	CASSFLVAGVYEQFF	TGTGCCAGCAGCTTCTTGGTAGCGGGAGTTTATGAGCAGTTCTTC
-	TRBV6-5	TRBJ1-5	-	CASRPYQGSNQPQHF	TGTGCCAGCAGGCCTTATCAGGGGAGCAATCAGCCCCAGCATTTT
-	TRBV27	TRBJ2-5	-	CASSLWGDQETQYF	TGTGCCAGCAGTTTATGGGGTGATCAAGAGACCCAGTACTTC
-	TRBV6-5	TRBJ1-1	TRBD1	CASRPTGTTEAFF	TGTGCCAGCAGGCCGACAGGGACCACTGAAGCTTTCTTT
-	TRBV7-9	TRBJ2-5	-	CATPGRGRETQYF	TGTGCCACCCCAGGGCGGGGGCGAGAGACCCAGTACTTC
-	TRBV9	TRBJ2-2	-	CASSPLGAGELFF	TGTGCCAGCAGTCCTCTAGGAGCCGGGGAGCTGTTTTTT
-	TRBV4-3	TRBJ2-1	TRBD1	CASSQVGQGRYNEQFF	TGCGCCAGCAGCCAAGTTGGACAGGGTCGCTACAATGAGCAGTTCTTC
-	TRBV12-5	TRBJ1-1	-	CASGSLNTEAFF	TGTGCTAGTGGTTCACTGAACACTGAAGCTTTCTTT
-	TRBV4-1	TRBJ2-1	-	CASTIDTSSYNEQFF	TGCGCCAGCACGATAGACACGAGCTCCTACAATGAGCAGTTCTTC
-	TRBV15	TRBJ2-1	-	CATLDPMDNEQFF	TGTGCCACCTTAGACCCTATGGACAATGAGCAGTTCTTC
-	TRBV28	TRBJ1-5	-	CASRPGANQPQHF	TGTGCCAGCAGGCCAGGGGCGAATCAGCCCCAGCATTTT
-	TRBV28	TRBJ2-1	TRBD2	CASRKTSGGSYNEQFF	TGTGCCAGCAGGAAGACTAGCGGGGGCTCCTACAATGAGCAGTTCTTC
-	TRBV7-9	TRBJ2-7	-	CASSFSIGYEQYF	TGTGCCAGCAGCTTTTCCATAGGCTACGAGCAGTACTTC
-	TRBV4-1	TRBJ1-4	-	CASSQGLTGGEKLFF	TGCGCCAGCAGCCAAGGTTTGACAGGTGGAGAAAAACTGTTTTTT
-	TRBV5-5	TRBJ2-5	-	CASSTPGAQETQYF	TGTGCCAGCAGCACTCCGGGAGCGCAAGAGACCCAGTACTTC
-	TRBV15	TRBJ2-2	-	CATSRDPPLAENTGELFF	TGTGCCACCAGCAGAGATCCCCCACTGGCGGAAAACACCGGGGAGCTGTTTTTT
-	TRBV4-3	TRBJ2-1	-	CASSHTEGNEQFF	TGCGCCAGCAGCCACACGGAGGGTAATGAGCAGTTCTTC
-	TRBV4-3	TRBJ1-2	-	CASSQDLRDTFYGYTF	TGCGCCAGCAGCCAAGATCTGAGGGACACCTTCTATGGCTACACCTTC
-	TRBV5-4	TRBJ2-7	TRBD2	CASSPGTSGTYEQYF	TGTGCCAGCAGTCCCGGGACTAGCGGGACCTACGAGCAGTACTTC
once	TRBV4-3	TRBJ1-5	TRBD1	CASSQDRGGDNQPQHF	TGCGCCAGCAGCCAAGACAGGGGGGGGGACAATCAGCCCCAGCATTTT
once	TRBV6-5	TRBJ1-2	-	CASSYYLGANYGYTF	TGTGCCAGCAGTTACTACTTGGGGGCTAACTATGGCTACACCTTC
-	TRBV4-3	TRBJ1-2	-	CASSISAGASGYTF	TGCGCCAGCAGTATCTCGGCCGGGGCCTCTGGCTACACCTTC
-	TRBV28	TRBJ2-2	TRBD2	CASSPGLATGELFF	TGTGCCAGCAGTCCCGGACTAGCTACCGGGGAGCTGTTTTTT
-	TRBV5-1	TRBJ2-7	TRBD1	CASSLGTGGYEQYF	TGCGCCAGCAGCTTGGGGACAGGGGGCTACGAGCAGTACTTC
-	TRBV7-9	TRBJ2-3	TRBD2	CASSGTSGRTDTQYF	TGTGCCAGCAGTGGGACTAGCGGGAGAACAGATACGCAGTATTTT
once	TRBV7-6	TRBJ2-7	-	CASSLYSTPGYFGEQYF	TGTGCCAGCAGCTTATACTCGACACCGGGTTATTTTGGCGAGCAGTACTTC
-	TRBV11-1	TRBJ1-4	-	CASSRPAPGEKLFF	TGTGCCAGCAGCCGTCCTGCTCCAGGCGAAAAACTGTTTTTT
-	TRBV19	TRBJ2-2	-	CASSILPGRGELFF	TGTGCCAGTAGTATTCTGCCGGGACGGGGGGAGCTGTTTTTT
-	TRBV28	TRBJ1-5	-	CASSLQGQGYQPQHF	TGTGCCAGCAGTTTACAAGGGCAGGGCTACCAGCCCCAGCATTTT
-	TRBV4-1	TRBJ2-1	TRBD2	CASSQGTSGRPLNEQFF	TGCGCCAGCAGCCAAGGGACTAGCGGGAGGCCCCTCAATGAGCAGTTCTTC
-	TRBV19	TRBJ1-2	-	CASTIGGESNYGYTF	TGTGCCAGTACCATAGGTGGAGAGAGTAACTATGGCTACACCTTC
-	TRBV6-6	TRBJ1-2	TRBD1	CASSYLQGTYGYTF	TGTGCCAGCAGTTACCTACAGGGGACCTATGGCTACACCTTC
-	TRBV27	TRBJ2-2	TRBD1	CASSKRQGAGGTGELFF	TGTGCCAGCAGTAAACGACAGGGGGCAGGGGGCACCGGGGAGCTGTTTTTT
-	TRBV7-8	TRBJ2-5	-	CASSLDGGSETQYF	TGTGCCAGCAGCTTAGACGGGGGCAGTGAGACCCAGTACTTC
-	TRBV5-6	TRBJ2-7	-	CASRRGQSYEQYF	TGTGCCAGCAGGAGGGGACAATCCTACGAGCAGTACTTC
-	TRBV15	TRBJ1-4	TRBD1	CATSRDPPGTGVEKLFF	TGTGCCACCAGCAGAGATCCTCCCGGGACAGGGGTTGAAAAACTGTTTTTT
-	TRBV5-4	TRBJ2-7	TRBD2	CASSFIGRASYEQYF	TGTGCCAGCAGCTTTATCGGGAGGGCCTCCTACGAGCAGTACTTC
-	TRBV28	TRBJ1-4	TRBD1	CASSSGTGEKLFF	TGTGCCAGCAGTTCCGGGACAGGTGAAAAACTGTTTTTT
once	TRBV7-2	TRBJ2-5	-	CASSPPLTRAETQYF	TGTGCCAGCAGCCCCCCTCTTACTAGGGCAGAGACCCAGTACTTC
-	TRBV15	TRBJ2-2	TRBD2	CATSRALASAGELFF	TGTGCCACCAGCAGAGCACTAGCGAGCGCCGGGGAGCTGTTTTTT
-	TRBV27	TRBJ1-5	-	CASGQLGDSNQPQHF	TGTGCCAGCGGACAACTGGGGGATAGCAATCAGCCCCAGCATTTT
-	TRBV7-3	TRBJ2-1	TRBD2	CASSYGLALYNEQFF	TGTGCCAGCAGCTACGGACTAGCGTTATACAATGAGCAGTTCTTC
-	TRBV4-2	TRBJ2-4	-	CASSSQGFAFLAKNIQYF	TGTGCCAGCAGCTCCCAGGGTTTCGCCTTTTTAGCCAAAAACATTCAGTACTTC
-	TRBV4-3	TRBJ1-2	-	CASSQDRRGTYGYTF	TGCGCCAGCAGCCAAGATCGGAGGGGCACCTATGGCTACACCTTC